This TCR beta chain stems from a study of glioma-infiltrating T cells after dendritic cell vaccination. Remarks on this clone: Its matching antigen is unknown.

Amplification used 60 V beta primers and 13 J beta primers. Measured with immunoSEQ multiplex PCR; TCRdb has only the in-frame clones, and not every one. Here the sample spans 50,000 to 80,000 clones, around 86% being singletons. Study-level points and caveats: Estimated pretreatment TIL content predicted outcome after dendritic cell vaccination.

V was cut by 4 bases and J by 7 bases, with 10 bases left in between. The V gene's germline CDR1 is MDHEN and CDR2 SYDVKM. This CDR3 region has 13 residues. The sequence derives from a human donor with glioblastoma. Source: blood, taken before dendritic cell vaccination. The genes are TRBV28 and TRBJ2-2, with a possible D match to TRBD1 (5 bases). The CDR3 bases are TGTGCCAGCAGTTCAGGGTTGGTCGGGGAGCTGTTTTTT. Its translation is CASSSGLVGELFF.